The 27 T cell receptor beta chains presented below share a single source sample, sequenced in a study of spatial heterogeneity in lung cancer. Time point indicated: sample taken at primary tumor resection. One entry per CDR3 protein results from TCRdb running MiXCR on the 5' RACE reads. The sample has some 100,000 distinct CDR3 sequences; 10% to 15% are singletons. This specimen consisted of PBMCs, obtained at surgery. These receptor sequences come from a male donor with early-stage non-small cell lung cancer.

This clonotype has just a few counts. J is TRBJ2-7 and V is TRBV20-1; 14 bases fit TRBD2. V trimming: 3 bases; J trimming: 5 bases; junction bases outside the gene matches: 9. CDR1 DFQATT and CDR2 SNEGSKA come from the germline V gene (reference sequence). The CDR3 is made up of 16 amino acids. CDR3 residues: CSASSGLAGGYHEQYF. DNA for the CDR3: TGCAGTGCTAGCTCTGGACTAGCGGGAGGTTACCACGAGCAGTACTTC.

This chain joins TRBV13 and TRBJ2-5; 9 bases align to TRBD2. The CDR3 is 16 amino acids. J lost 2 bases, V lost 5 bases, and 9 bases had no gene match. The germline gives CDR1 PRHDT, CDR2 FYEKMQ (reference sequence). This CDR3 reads CASSPPPSGIQETQYF. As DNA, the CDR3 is TGTGCCAGCAGCCCCCCCCCTAGCGGGATACAAGAGACCCAGTACTTC.

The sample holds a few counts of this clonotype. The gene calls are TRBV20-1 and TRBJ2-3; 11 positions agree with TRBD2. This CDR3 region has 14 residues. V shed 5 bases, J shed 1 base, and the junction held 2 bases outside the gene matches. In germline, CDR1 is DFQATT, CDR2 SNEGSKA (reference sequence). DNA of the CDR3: TGCAGTGCTTGGGGACTAGCGGGCACAGATACGCAGTATTTT. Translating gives CSAWGLAGTDTQYF.

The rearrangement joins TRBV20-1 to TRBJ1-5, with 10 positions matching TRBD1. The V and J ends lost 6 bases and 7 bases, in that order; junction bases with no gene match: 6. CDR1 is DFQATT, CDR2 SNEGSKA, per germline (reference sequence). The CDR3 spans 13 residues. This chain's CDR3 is CSAAGQGLQPQHF. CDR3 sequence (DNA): TGCAGTGCCGCGGGACAGGGGCTCCAGCCCCAGCATTTT.

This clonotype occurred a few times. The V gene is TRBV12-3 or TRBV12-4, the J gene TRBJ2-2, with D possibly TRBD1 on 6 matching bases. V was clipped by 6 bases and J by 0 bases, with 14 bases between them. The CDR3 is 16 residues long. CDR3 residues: CASRTTGLANTGELFF. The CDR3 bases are TGTGCCAGCAGGACAACAGGGTTAGCGAACACCGGGGAGCTGTTTTTT.

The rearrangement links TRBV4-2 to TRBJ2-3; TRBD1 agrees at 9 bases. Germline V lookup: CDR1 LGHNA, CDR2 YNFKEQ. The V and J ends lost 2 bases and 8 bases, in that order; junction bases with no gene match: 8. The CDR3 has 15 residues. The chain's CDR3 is CASSQPGQGGSTQYF. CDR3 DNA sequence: TGTGCCAGCAGCCAACCGGGACAGGGAGGATCTACGCAGTATTTT.

The DNA for the CDR3 is TGTGCCAGCAGATTGTCCTACGAGCAGTACTTC. This sequence encodes CASRLSYEQYF. This chain uses TRBV12-3 or TRBV12-4 with TRBJ2-7; no definite D call. The CDR3 is made up of 11 amino acids. The V gene lost 6 bases and the J gene lost 1 base, with 4 bases spanning the gap.

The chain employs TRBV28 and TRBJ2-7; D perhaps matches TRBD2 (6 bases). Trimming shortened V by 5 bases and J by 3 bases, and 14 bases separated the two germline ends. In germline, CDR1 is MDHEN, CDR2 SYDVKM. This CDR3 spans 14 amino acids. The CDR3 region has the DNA TGTGCCAGCAGTCTAGAATGGGGAGGCTACGAGCAGTACTTC. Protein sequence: CASSLEWGGYEQYF. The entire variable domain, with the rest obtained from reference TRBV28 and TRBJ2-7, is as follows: DVKVTQSSRYLVKRTGEKVFLECVQDMDHENMFWYRQDPGLGLRLIYFSYDVKMKEKGDIPEGYSVSREKKERFSLILESASTNQTSMYLCASSLEWGGYEQYFGPGTRLTVT.

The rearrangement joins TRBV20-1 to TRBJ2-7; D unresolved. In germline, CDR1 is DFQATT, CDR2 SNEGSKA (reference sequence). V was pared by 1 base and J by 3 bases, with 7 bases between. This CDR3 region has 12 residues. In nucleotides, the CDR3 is TGCAGTGCTAGAGGTAGGATCTACGAGCAGTACTTC. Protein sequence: CSARGRIYEQYF.

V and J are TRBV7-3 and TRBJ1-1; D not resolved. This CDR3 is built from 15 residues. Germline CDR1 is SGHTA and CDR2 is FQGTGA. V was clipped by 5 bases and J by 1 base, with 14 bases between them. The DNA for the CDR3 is TGTGCCAGCAGCCTAATGGCTAGTCAGAACACTGAAGCTTTCTTT. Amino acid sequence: CASSLMASQNTEAFF.

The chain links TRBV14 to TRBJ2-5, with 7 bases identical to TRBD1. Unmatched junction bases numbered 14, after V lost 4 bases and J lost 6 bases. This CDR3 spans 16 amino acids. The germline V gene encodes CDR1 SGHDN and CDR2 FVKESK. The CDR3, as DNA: TGTGCCAGCAGCCGCCTTGACAGGGCTATTCAACAGACCCAGTACTTC. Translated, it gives CASSRLDRAIQQTQYF. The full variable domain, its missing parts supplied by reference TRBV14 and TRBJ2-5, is EAGVTQFPSHSVIEKGQTVTLRCDPISGHDNLYWYRRVMGKEIKFLLHFVKESKQDESGMPNNRFLAERTGGTYSTLKVQPAELEDSGVYFCASSRLDRAIQQTQYFGPGTRLLVL.

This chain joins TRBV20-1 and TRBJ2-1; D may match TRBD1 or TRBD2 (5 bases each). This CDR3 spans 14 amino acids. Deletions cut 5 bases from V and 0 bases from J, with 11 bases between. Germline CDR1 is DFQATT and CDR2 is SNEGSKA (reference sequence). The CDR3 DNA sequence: TGCAGTGCTCCCCGGGACGCCTCCTACAATGAGCAGTTCTTC. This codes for CSAPRDASYNEQFF.

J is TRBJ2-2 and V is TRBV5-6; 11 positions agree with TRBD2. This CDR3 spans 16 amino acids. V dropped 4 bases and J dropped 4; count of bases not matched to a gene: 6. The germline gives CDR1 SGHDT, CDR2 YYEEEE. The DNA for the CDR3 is TGTGCCAGCAGCCGGAGGACTAGCGGGCGCACCGGGGAGCTGTTTTTT. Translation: CASSRRTSGRTGELFF.

The CDR3 sequence is CASSEREDTQYF. In nucleotides, the CDR3 is TGTGCCAGCAGTGAACGAGAAGATACGCAGTATTTT. V is TRBV6-1 and J is TRBJ2-3; D not certain. Trimming left V 2 bases short and J 5 bases short, with 5 bases between. Germline assignment: CDR1 MNHNS and CDR2 SASEGT. The CDR3 sequence is 12 residues long.

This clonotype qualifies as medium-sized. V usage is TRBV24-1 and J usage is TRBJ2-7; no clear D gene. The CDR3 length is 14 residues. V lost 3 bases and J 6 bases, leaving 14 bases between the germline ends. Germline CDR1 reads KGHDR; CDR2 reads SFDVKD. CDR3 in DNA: TGTGCCACCAGTGATGCAACGGACGCGAGCGAGCAGTACTTC. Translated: CATSDATDASEQYF.

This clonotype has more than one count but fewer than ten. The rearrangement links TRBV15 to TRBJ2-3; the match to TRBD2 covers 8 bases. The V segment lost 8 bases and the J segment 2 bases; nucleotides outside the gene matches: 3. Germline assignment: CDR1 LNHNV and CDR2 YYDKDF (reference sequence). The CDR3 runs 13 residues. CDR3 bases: TGTGCCACCTGTAGCGGGAACACAGATACGCAGTATTTT. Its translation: CATCSGNTDTQYF. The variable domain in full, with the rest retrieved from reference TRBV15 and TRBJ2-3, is DAMVIQNPRYQVTQFGKPVTLSCSQTLNHNVMYWYQQKSSQAPKLLFHYYDKDFNNEADTPDNFQSRRPNTSFCFLDIRSPGLGDTAMYLCATCSGNTDTQYFGPGTRLTVL.

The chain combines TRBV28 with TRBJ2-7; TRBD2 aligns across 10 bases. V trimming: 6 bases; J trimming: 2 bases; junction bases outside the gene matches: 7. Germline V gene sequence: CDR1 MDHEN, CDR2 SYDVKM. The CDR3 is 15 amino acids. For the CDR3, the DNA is TGTGCCAGCAGGATTAGCGGGGGGCGGGCCTACGAGCAGTACTTC. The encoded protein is CASRISGGRAYEQYF.

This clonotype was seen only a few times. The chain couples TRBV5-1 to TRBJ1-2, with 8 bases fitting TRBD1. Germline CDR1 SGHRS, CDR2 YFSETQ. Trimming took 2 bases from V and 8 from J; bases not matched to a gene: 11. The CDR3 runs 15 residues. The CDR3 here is CASSLQGQVLFGYTF. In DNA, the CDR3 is TGCGCCAGCAGCTTACAGGGACAGGTTCTATTCGGCTACACCTTC.

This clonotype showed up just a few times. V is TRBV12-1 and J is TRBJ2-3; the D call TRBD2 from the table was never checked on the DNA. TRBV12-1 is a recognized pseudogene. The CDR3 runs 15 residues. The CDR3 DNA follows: TGTGCCAGCAGCCTACCGGTGGTAGCGGGGGATACGCAGTATTTT. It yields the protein CASSLPVVAGDTQYF.

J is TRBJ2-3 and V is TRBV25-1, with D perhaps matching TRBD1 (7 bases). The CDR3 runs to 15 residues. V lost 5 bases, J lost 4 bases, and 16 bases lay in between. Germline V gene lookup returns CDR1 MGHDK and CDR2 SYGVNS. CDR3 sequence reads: CASSWRGRGADTQYF. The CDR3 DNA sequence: TGTGCCAGCAGTTGGAGGGGGCGAGGGGCAGATACGCAGTATTTT.

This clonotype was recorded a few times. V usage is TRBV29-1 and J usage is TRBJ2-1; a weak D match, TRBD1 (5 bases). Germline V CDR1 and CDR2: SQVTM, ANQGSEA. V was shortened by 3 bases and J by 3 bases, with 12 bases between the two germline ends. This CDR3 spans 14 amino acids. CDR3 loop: CSVEATGYYNEQFF. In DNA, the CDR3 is TGCAGCGTTGAGGCCACAGGTTACTACAATGAGCAGTTCTTC.

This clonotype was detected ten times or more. CDR3 protein: CASSAAGSYEQYF. CDR3 coding DNA: TGTGCCAGCAGCGCAGCAGGATCCTACGAGCAGTACTTC. The chain joins TRBV7-9 to TRBJ2-7; D is unclear. The germline V gene encodes CDR1 SEHNR and CDR2 FQNEAQ (reference sequence). This CDR3 has 13 amino acids. Trimming stripped 5 bases from V and 1 base from J, with 9 bases between.

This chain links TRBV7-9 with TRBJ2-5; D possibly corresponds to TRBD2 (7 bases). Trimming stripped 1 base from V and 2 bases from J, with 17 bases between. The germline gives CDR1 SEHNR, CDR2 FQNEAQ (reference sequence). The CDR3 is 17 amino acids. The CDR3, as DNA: TGTGCCAGCAGCTTAGGCCATCGGCGGGGGCAACAAGAGACCCAGTACTTC. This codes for CASSLGHRRGQQETQYF. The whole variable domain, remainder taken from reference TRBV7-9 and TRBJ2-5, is DTGVSQNPRHKITKRGQNVTFRCDPISEHNRLYWYRQTLGQGPEFLTYFQNEAQLEKSRLLSDRFSAERPKGSFSTLEIQRTEQGDSAMYLCASSLGHRRGQQETQYFGPGTRLLVL.

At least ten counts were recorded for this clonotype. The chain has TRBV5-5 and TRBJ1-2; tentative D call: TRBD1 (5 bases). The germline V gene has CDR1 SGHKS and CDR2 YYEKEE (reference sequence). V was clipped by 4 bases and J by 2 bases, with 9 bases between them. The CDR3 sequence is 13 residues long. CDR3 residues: CASSPAGNYGYTF. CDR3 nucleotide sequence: TGTGCCAGCAGCCCCGCAGGGAACTATGGCTACACCTTC.

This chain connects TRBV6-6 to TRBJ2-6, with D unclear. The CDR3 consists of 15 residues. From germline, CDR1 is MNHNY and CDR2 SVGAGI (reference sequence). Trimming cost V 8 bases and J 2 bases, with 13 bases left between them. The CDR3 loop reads CASDSLGTGANVLTF. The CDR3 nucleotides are TGTGCCAGCGACTCTCTGGGGACTGGGGCCAACGTCCTGACTTTC.

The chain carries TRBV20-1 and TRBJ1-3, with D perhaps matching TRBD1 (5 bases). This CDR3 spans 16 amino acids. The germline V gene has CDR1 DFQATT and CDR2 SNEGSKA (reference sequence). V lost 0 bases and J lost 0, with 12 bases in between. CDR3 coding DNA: TGCAGTGCTAGAGATCTTTTGGGGGGCTCTGGAAACACCATATATTTT. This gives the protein CSARDLLGGSGNTIYF.

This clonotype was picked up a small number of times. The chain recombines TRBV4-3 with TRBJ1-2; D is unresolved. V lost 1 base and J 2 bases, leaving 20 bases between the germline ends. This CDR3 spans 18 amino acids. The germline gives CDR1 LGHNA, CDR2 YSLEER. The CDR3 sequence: CASSQALVRLVGNYGYTF. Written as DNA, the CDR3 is TGCGCCAGCAGCCAAGCCCTGGTGAGACTCGTAGGAAACTATGGCTACACCTTC.